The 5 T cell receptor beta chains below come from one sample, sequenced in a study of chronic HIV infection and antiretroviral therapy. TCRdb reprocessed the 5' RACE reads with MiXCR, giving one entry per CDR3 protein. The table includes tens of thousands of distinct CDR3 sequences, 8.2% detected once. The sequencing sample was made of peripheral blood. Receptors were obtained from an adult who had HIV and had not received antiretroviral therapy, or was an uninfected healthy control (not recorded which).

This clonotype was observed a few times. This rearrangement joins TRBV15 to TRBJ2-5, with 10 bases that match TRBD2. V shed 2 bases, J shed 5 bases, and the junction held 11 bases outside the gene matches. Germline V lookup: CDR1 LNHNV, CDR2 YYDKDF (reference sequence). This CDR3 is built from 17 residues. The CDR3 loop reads CATSRPRQAGGPETQYF. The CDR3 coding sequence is TGTGCCACCAGCAGACCCCGACAAGCGGGAGGGCCGGAGACCCAGTACTTC.

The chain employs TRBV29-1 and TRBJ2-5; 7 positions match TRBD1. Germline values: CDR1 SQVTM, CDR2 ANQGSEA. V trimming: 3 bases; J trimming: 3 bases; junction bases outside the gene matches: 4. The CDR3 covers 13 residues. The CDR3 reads CSVEGQLKETQYF. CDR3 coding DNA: TGCAGCGTTGAGGGACAGCTAAAAGAGACCCAGTACTTC.

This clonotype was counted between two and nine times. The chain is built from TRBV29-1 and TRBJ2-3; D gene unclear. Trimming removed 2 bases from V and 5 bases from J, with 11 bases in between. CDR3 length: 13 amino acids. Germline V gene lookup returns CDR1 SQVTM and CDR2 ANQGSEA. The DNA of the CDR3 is TGCAGCGTTGAATTCGGGTTTGGAGATACGCAGTATTTT. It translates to CSVEFGFGDTQYF.

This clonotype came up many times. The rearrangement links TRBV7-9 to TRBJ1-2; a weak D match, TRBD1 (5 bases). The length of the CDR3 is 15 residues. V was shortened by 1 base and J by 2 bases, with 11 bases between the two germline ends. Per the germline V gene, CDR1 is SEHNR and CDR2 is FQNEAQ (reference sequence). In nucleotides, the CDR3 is TGTGCCAGCAGCTTAGATGGGGGTCCAAACTATGGCTACACCTTC. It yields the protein CASSLDGGPNYGYTF.

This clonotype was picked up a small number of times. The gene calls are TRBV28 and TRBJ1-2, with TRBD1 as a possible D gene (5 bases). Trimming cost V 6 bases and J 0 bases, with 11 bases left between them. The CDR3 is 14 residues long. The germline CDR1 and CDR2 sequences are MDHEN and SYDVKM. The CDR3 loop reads CASREDKTNYGYTF. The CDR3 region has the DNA TGTGCCAGCAGGGAGGACAAGACTAACTATGGCTACACCTTC.